This record looks at one TCR beta chain sequence and its context. This sample is part of a study of blood T cell repertoires in COVID-19. Enrollment of patients from Seattle took place during active infection, with longitudinal follow-up. From germline, CDR1 is SGHTA and CDR2 FQGTGA. The junction had 5 bases not matched to a gene; V was cut back by 5 bases and J by 4 bases. The CDR3 is 16 residues long. Authors' processing steps: By means of reference gene primer amplification, nucleated cell counts were estimated. Method: immunoSEQ multiplex PCR; TCRdb's copy keeps in-frame clones and lacks some. That table supplies the V and J calls and clone size; D and trimming were determined from the DNA. The table lists around 60,000 clones, roughly 80% of them singletons, with about 16% in the top ten.

This TCR derives from a man aged 60 to 69 with COVID-19, enrolled during active disease. Input material: peripheral blood. This chain connects TRBV7-3 to TRBJ2-3; TRBD2 aligns across 14 bases. CDR3 in DNA: TGTGCCAGCAGCCTCTCGACTAGCGGGGGGGCAGATACGCAGTATTTT. Protein sequence: CASSLSTSGGADTQYF.